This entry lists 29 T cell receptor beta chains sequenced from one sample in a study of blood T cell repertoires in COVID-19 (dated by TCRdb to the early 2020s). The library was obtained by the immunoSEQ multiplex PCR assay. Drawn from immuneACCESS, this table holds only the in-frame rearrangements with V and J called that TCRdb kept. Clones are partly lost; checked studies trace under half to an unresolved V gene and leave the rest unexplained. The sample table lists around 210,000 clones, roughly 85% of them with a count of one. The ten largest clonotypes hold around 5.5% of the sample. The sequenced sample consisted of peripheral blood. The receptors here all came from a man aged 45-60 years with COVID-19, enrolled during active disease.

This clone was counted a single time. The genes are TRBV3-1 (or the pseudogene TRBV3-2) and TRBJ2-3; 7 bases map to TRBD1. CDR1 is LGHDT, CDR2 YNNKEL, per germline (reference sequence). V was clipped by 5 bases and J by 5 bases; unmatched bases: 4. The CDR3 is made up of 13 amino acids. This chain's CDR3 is CASSFWDRDTQYF. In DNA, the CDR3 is TGTGCCAGCAGCTTCTGGGACAGAGATACGCAGTATTTT.

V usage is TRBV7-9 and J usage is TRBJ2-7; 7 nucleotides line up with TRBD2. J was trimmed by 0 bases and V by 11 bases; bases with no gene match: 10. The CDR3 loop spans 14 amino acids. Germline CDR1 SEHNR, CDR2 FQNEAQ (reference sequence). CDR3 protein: CAGGMGGYSYEQYF. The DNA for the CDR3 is TGTGCCGGGGGAATGGGAGGGTACTCCTACGAGCAGTACTTC.

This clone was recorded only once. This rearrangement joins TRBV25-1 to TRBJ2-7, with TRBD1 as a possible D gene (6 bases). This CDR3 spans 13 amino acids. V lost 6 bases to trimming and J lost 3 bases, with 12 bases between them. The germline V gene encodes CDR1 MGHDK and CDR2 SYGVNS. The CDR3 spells CASRLRGGYEQYF. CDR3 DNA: TGTGCCAGCAGGTTGAGAGGGGGCTACGAGCAGTACTTC.

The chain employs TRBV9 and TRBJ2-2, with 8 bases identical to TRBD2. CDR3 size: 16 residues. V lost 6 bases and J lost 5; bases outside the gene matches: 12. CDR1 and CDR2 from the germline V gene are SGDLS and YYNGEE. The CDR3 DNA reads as TGTGCCAGCAACGCCGGGGGGGCTGGGGAAACCGGGGAGCTGTTTTTT. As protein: CASNAGGAGETGELFF. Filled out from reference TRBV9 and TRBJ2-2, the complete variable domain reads DSGVTQTPKHLITATGQRVTLRCSPRSGDLSVYWYQQSLDQGLQFLIQYYNGEERAKGNILERFSAQQFPDLHSELNLSSLELGDSALYFCASNAGGAGETGELFFGEGSRLTVL.

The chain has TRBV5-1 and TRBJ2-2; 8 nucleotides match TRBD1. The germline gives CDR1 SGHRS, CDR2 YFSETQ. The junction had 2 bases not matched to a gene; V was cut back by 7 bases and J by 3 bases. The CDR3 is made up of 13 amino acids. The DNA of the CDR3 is TGCGCCAGCGGACAGGGCGACACCGGGGAGCTGTTTTTT. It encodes CASGQGDTGELFF.

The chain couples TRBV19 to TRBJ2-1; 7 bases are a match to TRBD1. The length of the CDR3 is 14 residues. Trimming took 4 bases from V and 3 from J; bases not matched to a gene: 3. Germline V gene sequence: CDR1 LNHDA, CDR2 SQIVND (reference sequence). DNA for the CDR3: TGTGCCAGTAGTAGCGACAGGGTCTACAATGAGCAGTTCTTC. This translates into CASSSDRVYNEQFF. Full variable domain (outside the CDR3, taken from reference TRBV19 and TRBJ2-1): DGGITQSPKYLFRKEGQNVTLSCEQNLNHDAMYWYRQDPGQGLRLIYYSQIVNDFQKGDIAEGYSVSREKKESFPLTVTSAQKNPTAFYLCASSSDRVYNEQFFGPGTRLTVL.

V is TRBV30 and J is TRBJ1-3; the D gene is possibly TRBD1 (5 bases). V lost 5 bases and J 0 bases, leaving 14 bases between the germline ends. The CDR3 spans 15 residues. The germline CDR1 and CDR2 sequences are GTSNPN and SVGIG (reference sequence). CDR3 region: CAWVDQGLSGNTIYF. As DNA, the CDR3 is TGTGCCTGGGTGGACCAGGGCCTCTCTGGAAACACCATATATTTT.

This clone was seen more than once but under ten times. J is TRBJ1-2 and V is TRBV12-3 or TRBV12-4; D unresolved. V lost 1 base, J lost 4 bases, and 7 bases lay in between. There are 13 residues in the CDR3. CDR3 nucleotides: TGTGCCAGCAGTTTAGGCAGGTTCTATGGCTACACCTTC. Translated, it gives CASSLGRFYGYTF.

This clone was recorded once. The CDR3 sequence: CASSLGGTENTGELFF. The CDR3 DNA reads TGCGCCAGCAGCTTGGGCGGGACCGAGAACACCGGGGAGCTGTTTTTT. This chain uses TRBV5-1 with TRBJ2-2, with TRBD2 as a possible D gene (6 bases). The CDR3 sequence is 16 residues long. Germline V CDR1 and CDR2: SGHRS, YFSETQ. Trimming removed 0 bases at V and 1 base at J, with 10 bases between.

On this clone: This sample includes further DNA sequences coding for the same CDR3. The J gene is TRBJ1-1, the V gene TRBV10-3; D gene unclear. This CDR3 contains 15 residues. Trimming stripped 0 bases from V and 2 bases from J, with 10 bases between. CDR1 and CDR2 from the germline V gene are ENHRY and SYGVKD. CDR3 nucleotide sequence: TGTGCCATCAGTGAGTCGGCCGGGGTTAACACTGAAGCTTTCTTT. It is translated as CAISESAGVNTEAFF.

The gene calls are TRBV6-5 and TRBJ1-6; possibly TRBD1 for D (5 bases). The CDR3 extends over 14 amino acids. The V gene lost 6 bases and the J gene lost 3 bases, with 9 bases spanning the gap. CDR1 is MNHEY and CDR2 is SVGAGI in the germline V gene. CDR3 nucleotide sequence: TGTGCCAGCAGGACAGAGCTCTATAATTCACCCCTCCACTTT. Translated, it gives CASRTELYNSPLHF.

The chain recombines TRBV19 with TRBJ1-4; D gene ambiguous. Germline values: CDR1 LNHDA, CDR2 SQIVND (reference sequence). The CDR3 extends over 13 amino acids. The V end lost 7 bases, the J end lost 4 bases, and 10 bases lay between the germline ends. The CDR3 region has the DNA TGTGCCAGTAATCGGGTCGTTAATGAAAAACTGTTTTTT. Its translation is CASNRVVNEKLFF.

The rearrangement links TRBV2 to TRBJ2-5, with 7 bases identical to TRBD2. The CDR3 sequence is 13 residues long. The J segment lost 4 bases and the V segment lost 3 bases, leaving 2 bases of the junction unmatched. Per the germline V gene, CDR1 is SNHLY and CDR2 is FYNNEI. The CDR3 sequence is CASSDGGGETQYF. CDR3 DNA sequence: TGTGCCAGCAGTGATGGGGGGGGAGAGACCCAGTACTTC.

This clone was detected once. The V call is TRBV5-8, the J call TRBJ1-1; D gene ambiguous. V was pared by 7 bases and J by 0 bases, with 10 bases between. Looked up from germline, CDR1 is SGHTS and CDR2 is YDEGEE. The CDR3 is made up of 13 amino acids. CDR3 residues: CASRYGLNTEAFF. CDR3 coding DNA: TGTGCCAGCCGATATGGCCTGAACACTGAAGCTTTCTTT.

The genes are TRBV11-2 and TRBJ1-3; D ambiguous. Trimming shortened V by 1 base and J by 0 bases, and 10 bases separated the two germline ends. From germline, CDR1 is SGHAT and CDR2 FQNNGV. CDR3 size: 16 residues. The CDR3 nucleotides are TGTGCCAGCAGCTTAGTCTTAGGGAGCTCTGGAAACACCATATATTTT. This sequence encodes CASSLVLGSSGNTIYF. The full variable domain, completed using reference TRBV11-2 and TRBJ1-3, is EAGVAQSPRYKIIEKRQSVAFWCNPISGHATLYWYQQILGQGPKLLIQFQNNGVVDDSQLPKDRFSAERLKGVDSTLKIQPAKLEDSAVYLCASSLVLGSSGNTIYFGEGSWLTVV.

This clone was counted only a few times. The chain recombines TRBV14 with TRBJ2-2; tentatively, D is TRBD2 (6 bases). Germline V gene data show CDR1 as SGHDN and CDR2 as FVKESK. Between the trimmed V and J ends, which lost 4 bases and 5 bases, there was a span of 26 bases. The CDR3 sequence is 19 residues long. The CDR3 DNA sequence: TGTGCCAGCAGCCCAAAAAGGCCCCTCTCTTGGGGGGAAACCGGGGAGCTGTTTTTT. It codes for CASSPKRPLSWGETGELFF.

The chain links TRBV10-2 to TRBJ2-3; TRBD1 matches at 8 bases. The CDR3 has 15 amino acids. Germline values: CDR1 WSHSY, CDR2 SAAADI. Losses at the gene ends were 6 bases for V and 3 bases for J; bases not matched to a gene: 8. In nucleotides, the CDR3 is TGCGCCAGCAGGGCAGGACAGGGAATAACAGATACGCAGTATTTT. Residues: CASRAGQGITDTQYF.

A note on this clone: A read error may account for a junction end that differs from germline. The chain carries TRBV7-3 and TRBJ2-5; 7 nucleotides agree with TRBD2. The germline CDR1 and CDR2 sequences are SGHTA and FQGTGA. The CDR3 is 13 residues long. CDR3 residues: CVSSFREGETQYF. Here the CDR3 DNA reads TGTGTCAGCAGCTTCAGGGAGGGGGAGACCCAGTACTTC. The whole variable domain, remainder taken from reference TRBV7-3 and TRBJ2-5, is GAGVSQTPSNKVTEKGKYVELRCDPISGHTALYWYRQSLGQGPEFLIYFQGTGAADDSGLPNDRFFAVRPEGSVSTLKIQRTERGDSAVYLCVSSFREGETQYFGPGTRLLVL.

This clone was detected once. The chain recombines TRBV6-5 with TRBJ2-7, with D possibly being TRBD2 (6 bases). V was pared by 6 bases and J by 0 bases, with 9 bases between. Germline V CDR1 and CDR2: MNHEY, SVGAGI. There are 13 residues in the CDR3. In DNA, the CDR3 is TGTGCCAGCAGGGGAGGTCTCTCCTACGAGCAGTACTTC. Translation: CASRGGLSYEQYF.

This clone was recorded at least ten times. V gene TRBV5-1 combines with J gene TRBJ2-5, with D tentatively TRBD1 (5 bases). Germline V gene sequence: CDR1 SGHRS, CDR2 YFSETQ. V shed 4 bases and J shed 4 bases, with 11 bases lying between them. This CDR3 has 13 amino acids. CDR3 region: CASSIGHVETQYF. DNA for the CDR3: TGCGCCAGCAGCATAGGACATGTAGAGACCCAGTACTTC.

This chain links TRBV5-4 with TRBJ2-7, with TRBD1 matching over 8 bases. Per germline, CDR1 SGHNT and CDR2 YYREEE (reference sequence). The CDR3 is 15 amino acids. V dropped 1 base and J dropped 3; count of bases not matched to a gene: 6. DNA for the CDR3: TGTGCCAGCAGCTTGAGTGGGACAGGCCTCTACGAGCAGTACTTC. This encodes CASSLSGTGLYEQYF.

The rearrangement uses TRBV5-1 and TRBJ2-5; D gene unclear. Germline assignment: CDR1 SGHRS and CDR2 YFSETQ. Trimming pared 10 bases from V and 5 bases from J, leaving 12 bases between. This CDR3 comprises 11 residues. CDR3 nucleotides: TGCGCCCGCGTTTGTGTGGAGACCCAGTACTTC. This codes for CARVCVETQYF. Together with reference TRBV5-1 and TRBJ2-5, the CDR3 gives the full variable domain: KAGVTQTPRYLIKTRGQQVTLSCSPISGHRSVSWYQQTPGQGLQFLFEYFSETQRNKGNFPGRFSGRQFSNSRSEMNVSTLELGDSALYLCARVCVETQYFGPGTRLLVL.

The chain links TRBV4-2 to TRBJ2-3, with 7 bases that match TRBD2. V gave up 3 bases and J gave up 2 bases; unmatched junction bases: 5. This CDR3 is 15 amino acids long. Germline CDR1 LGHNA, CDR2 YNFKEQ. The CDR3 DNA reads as TGTGCCAGCAGCCAGGGAGGGACTGTCACAGATACGCAGTATTTT. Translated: CASSQGGTVTDTQYF.

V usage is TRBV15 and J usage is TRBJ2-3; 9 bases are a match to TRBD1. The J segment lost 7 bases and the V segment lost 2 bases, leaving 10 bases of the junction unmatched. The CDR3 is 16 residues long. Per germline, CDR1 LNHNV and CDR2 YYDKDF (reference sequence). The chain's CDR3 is CATSRPGTGGRYTQYF. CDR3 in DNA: TGTGCCACCAGCAGACCCGGTACAGGGGGCAGATATACGCAGTATTTT.

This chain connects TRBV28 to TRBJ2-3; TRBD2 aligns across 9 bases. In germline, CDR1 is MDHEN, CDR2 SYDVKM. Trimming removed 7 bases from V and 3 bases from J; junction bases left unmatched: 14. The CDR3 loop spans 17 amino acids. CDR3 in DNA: TGTGCCAGCACTACATATAGCGGGAGAAACCCAACAGATACGCAGTATTTT. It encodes CASTTYSGRNPTDTQYF.

The CDR3 region is CASSLGDSTNEKLFF. DNA for the CDR3: TGTGCCAGCAGCTTAGGGGACAGTACTAATGAAAAACTGTTTTTT. J is TRBJ1-4 and V is TRBV11-2; 7 positions agree with TRBD1. Unmatched junction bases numbered 1, after V lost 1 base and J lost 2 bases. Per the germline V gene, CDR1 is SGHAT and CDR2 is FQNNGV. The CDR3 runs 15 residues.

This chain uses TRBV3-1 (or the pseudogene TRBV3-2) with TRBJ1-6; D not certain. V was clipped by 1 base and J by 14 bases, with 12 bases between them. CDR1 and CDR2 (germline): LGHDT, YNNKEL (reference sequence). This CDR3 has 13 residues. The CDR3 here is CASSQAAPPTLHF. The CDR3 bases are TGTGCCAGCAGCCAAGCAGCGCCTCCCACCCTCCACTTT.

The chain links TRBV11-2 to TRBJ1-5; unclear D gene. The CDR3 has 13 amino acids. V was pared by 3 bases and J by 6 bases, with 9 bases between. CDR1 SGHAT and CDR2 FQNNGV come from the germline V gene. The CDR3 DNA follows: TGTGCCAGCAGCTTGGGAGGGTCTCAGCCCCAGCATTTT. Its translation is CASSLGGSQPQHF. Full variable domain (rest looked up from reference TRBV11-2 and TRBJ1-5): EAGVAQSPRYKIIEKRQSVAFWCNPISGHATLYWYQQILGQGPKLLIQFQNNGVVDDSQLPKDRFSAERLKGVDSTLKIQPAKLEDSAVYLCASSLGGSQPQHFGDGTRLSIL.

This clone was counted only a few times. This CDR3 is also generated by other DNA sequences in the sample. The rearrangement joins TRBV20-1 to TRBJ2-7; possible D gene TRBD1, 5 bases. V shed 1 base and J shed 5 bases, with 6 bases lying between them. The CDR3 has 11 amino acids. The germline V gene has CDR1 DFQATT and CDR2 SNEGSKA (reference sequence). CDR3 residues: CSARAGHEQYF. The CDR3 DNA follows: TGCAGTGCTAGAGCAGGGCACGAGCAGTACTTC.